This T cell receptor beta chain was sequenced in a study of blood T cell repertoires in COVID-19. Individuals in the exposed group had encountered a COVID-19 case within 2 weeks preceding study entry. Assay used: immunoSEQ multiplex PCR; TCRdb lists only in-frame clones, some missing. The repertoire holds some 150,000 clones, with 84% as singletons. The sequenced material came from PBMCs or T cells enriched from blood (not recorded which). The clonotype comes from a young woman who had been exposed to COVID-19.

As DNA, the CDR3 is TGTGCCAGCATCAAAGACAGGGGCTCCTACGAGCAGTACTTC. It yields the protein CASIKDRGSYEQYF. The chain combines TRBV27 with TRBJ2-7; 8 bases map to TRBD1. CDR3 length: 14 residues. Per the germline V gene, CDR1 is MNHEY and CDR2 is SMNVEV (reference sequence). Germline trimming cut 7 bases from V and 0 bases from J; bases unmatched to any gene: 5.